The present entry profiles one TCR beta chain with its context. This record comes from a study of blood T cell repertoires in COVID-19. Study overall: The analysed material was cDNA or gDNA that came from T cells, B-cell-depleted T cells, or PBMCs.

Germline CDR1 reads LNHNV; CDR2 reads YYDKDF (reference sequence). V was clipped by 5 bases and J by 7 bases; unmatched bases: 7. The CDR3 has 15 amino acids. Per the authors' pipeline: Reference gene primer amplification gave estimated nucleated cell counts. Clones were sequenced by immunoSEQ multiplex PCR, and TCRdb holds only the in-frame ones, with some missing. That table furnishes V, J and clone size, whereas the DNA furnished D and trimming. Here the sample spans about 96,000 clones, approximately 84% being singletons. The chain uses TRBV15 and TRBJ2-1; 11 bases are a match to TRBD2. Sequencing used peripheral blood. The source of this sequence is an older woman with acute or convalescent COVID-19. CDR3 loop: CATSPLAGGINEQFF. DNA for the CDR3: TGTGCCACCAGCCCCTTAGCGGGGGGGATAAATGAGCAGTTCTTC.